Presented here are 23 T cell receptor beta chains from one specimen sequenced in a study of cytomegalovirus exposure and HLA in healthy donors. Researchers ran the PCR with 60 Vbeta and 13 Jbeta primers. The data were produced by immunoSEQ multiplex PCR, yet TCRdb's version contains in-frame clones alone and is incomplete. Here the sample spans 90,000 to 150,000 clones, about 80% being singletons. Sequencing was performed on PBMCs. The receptors originated from a man aged 50 to 59 in good health and CMV-seropositive.

The CDR3 DNA reads TGTGCCAGCAGTAAGACAGGGGACCCTAACTATGGCTACACCTTC. It codes for CASSKTGDPNYGYTF. This chain uses TRBV7-6 with TRBJ1-2; 8 bases agree with TRBD1. CDR3 length: 15 residues. With V trimmed by 6 bases and J by 0 bases, 6 bases remained unmatched. The V gene's germline CDR1 is SGHVS and CDR2 FNYEAQ.

The chain uses TRBV6-5 and TRBJ1-2; D gene unclear. The V and J ends lost 0 bases and 0 bases respectively, with 5 bases between them. CDR1 is MNHEY, CDR2 SVGAGI, per germline. The CDR3 spans 14 residues. CDR3 in amino acids: CASSYSRTNYGYTF. The CDR3 DNA is TGTGCCAGCAGTTACTCGAGGACTAACTATGGCTACACCTTC.

The genes are TRBV7-9 and TRBJ1-1; 12 bases align to TRBD1. V was clipped by 2 bases and J by 6 bases; unmatched bases: 4. There are 15 residues in the CDR3. The V gene's germline CDR1 is SEHNR and CDR2 FQNEAQ (reference sequence). The CDR3 protein is CASSLRDRGRSEAFF. The CDR3 region has the DNA TGTGCCAGCAGCTTACGGGACAGGGGGCGGTCTGAAGCTTTCTTT.

The rearrangement uses TRBV19 and TRBJ1-5; the D gene is possibly TRBD1 (6 bases). Trimming pared 6 bases from V and 3 bases from J, leaving 9 bases between. The germline gives CDR1 LNHDA, CDR2 SQIVND (reference sequence). CDR3 length: 13 residues. In DNA form, the CDR3 reads TGTGCCAGTAGGTGGACAGACAATCAGCCCCAGCATTTT. Translation gives CASRWTDNQPQHF.

V and J are TRBV6-1 and TRBJ1-4; perhaps TRBD1 as D (6 bases). The CDR3 extends over 15 amino acids. V gave up 8 bases and J gave up 0 bases, with 13 bases separating them. The germline V gene encodes CDR1 MNHNS and CDR2 SASEGT. The CDR3: CASVTGGATNEKLFF. The CDR3 bases are TGTGCCAGCGTGACAGGAGGTGCAACTAATGAAAAACTGTTTTTT.

The chain uses TRBV7-9 and TRBJ1-1; perhaps TRBD1 as D (6 bases). The CDR3 is made up of 14 amino acids. Trimming shortened V by 5 bases and J by 1 base, and 11 bases separated the two germline ends. The germline gives CDR1 SEHNR, CDR2 FQNEAQ (reference sequence). Written as DNA, the CDR3 is TGTGCCAGCAGCCAGGCGGGGGCGAACACTGAAGCTTTCTTT. Its protein product is CASSQAGANTEAFF.

The chain joins TRBV10-1 to TRBJ2-2, with TRBD1 matching over 9 bases. This CDR3 is 14 amino acids long. With V trimmed by 6 bases and J by 7 bases, 6 bases remained unmatched. CDR1 and CDR2 from the germline V gene are WNHNN and SYGVQD (reference sequence). The CDR3 DNA reads as TGCGCCAGCAGCAACAGGGGGCCAGGCGGGGAGCTGTTTTTT. Translated, it gives CASSNRGPGGELFF.

The chain combines TRBV30 with TRBJ2-3; no definite D call. Germline CDR1 GTSNPN, CDR2 SVGIG (reference sequence). Trimming cost V 4 bases and J 8 bases, with 19 bases left between them. CDR3 length: 14 residues. DNA of the CDR3: TGTGCCTGGATCGATAAGACGAGTTGGGCTACGCAGTATTTT. Encoded protein: CAWIDKTSWATQYF.

V usage is TRBV18 and J usage is TRBJ1-2; TRBD1 matches 7 bases. Germline loops: CDR1 KGHSH, CDR2 LQKENI. V shed 2 bases and J 4 bases; nucleotides not matched to a gene: 4. This CDR3 comprises 14 residues. The CDR3 here is CASSPRQGAYGYTF. In nucleotides, the CDR3 is TGTGCCAGCTCACCAAGACAGGGTGCCTATGGCTACACCTTC.

The J gene is TRBJ2-3, the V gene TRBV18; 8 bases line up with TRBD2. The CDR3 has 15 residues. Losses at the gene ends were 0 bases for V and 1 base for J; bases not matched to a gene: 0. The germline gives CDR1 KGHSH, CDR2 LQKENI. In DNA, the CDR3 is TGTGCCAGCTCACCACCGGGACTAGGCACAGATACGCAGTATTTT. Translating gives CASSPPGLGTDTQYF.

V gene TRBV15 combines with J gene TRBJ1-5, with 10 bases that match TRBD1. There are 16 residues in the CDR3. The J segment lost 6 bases and the V segment lost 0 bases, leaving 5 bases of the junction unmatched. CDR1 and CDR2 from the germline V gene are LNHNV and YYDKDF (reference sequence). The CDR3 nucleotides are TGTGCCACCAGCAGAGAAGACAGGGGGCTTGGTCAGCCCCAGCATTTT. This codes for CATSREDRGLGQPQHF.

The chain joins TRBV28 to TRBJ2-7, with TRBD2 as a possible D gene (6 bases). The V gene lost 8 bases and the J gene lost 0 bases, with 17 bases spanning the gap. The CDR3 extends over 15 amino acids. The germline CDR1 and CDR2 sequences are MDHEN and SYDVKM. DNA for the CDR3: TGTGCCAGCCAAAGGGGACTCTCGAACTCCTACGAGCAGTACTTC. Translated: CASQRGLSNSYEQYF.

This clone has only a few counts. V usage is TRBV4-1 and J usage is TRBJ1-2, with D maybe TRBD1 (6 bases). The CDR3 totals 16 residues. CDR1 MGHRA and CDR2 YSYEKL come from the germline V gene. Trimming left V 2 bases short and J 8 bases short, with 21 bases between. The CDR3 reads CASSQSAVRGPLGYTF. Written as DNA, the CDR3 is TGCGCCAGCAGCCAATCCGCCGTCAGGGGACCGCTAGGCTACACCTTC.

The chain links TRBV21-1 to TRBJ1-4. TRBV21-1 is recorded as a pseudogene. The CDR3 totals 16 residues. The CDR3 is CASSKEAGREGEKLFF. The DNA for the CDR3 is TGTGCCAGCAGCAAAGAAGCGGGCAGGGAGGGTGAAAAACTGTTTTTT.

This clone was detected only a few times. The sample has other DNA sequences that encode this CDR3 too. V is TRBV7-2 and J is TRBJ1-1, with 7 bases identical to TRBD1. The CDR3 totals 14 residues. Germline CDR1 and CDR2: SGHTA and FQGNSA. Trimming at V came to 5 bases and at J to 2 bases, leaving 5 bases not matched to a gene. CDR3 nucleotides: TGTGCCAGCAGCGTAAGACAGGGAAACACTGAAGCTTTCTTT. Protein product: CASSVRQGNTEAFF.

In its sample, this clone was seen a few times. The CDR3 loop reads CASSAGGRGPLSEQYF. Here the CDR3 DNA reads TGTGCCAGCAGCGCTGGAGGGCGCGGCCCCCTCAGCGAGCAGTACTTC. The rearrangement links TRBV5-6 to TRBJ2-7, with D perhaps matching TRBD2 (6 bases). The germline V and J ends were trimmed by 4 bases and 6 bases, with 23 bases remaining between them. CDR1 is SGHDT and CDR2 is YYEEEE in the germline V gene. This CDR3 contains 16 residues.

J is TRBJ1-2 and V is TRBV30; 8 nucleotides match TRBD1. This CDR3 has 14 amino acids. The V gene end was trimmed by 1 base and the J gene end by 2 bases; junction bases not matched to a gene: 3. CDR1 is GTSNPN, CDR2 SVGIG, per germline (reference sequence). CDR3: CAWSAGTGNYGYTF. The DNA of the CDR3 is TGTGCCTGGAGTGCAGGGACAGGCAACTATGGCTACACCTTC.

V gene TRBV4-1 combines with J gene TRBJ2-3; 7 positions match TRBD2. Germline lookup yields CDR1 MGHRA and CDR2 YSYEKL. The trim removed 0 bases at V and 3 bases at J, leaving 9 bases unmatched. The CDR3 loop spans 17 amino acids. The CDR3: CASSQELWRGRTDTQYF. The CDR3 coding sequence is TGCGCCAGCAGCCAAGAACTATGGCGGGGGAGGACAGATACGCAGTATTTT.

The chain uses TRBV7-2 and TRBJ1-5; D uncertain. Trimming left V 5 bases short and J 5 bases short, with 13 bases between. Looked up from germline, CDR1 is SGHTA and CDR2 is FQGNSA. The CDR3 covers 14 residues. DNA of the CDR3: TGTGCCAGCAGCCCCCCCGAGGCCTATCAGCCCCAGCATTTT. Protein: CASSPPEAYQPQHF.

The chain combines TRBV6-5 with TRBJ1-5; D not resolved. Germline CDR1 MNHEY, CDR2 SVGAGI. V gave up 2 bases and J gave up 7 bases, with 15 bases separating them. CDR3 length: 15 residues. The CDR3 loop is CASSYQWGGKQPQHF. The CDR3 DNA follows: TGTGCCAGCAGTTACCAATGGGGAGGAAAGCAGCCCCAGCATTTT.

The chain uses TRBV9 and TRBJ1-4; TRBD1 aligns across 9 bases. The V gene's germline CDR1 is SGDLS and CDR2 YYNGEE. This CDR3 comprises 15 residues. J gave up 8 bases and V 0 bases, and 5 bases lay outside the gene matches. CDR3 region: CASSVGQGDMEKLFF. The CDR3 nucleotides read TGTGCCAGCAGCGTAGGACAGGGGGATATGGAAAAACTGTTTTTT.

This clone came up once. The V call is TRBV6-1, the J call TRBJ2-1; 14 nucleotides agree with TRBD2. Germline loops: CDR1 MNHNS, CDR2 SASEGT. This CDR3 has 15 amino acids. V lost 8 bases and J lost 6; bases outside the gene matches: 6. Here the CDR3 DNA reads TGTGCCAGCCAGGGACTAGCGGGAGCGGGCAATGAGCAGTTCTTC. This codes for CASQGLAGAGNEQFF.

This chain links TRBV9 with TRBJ2-1, with D possibly TRBD2 on 5 matching bases. CDR1 SGDLS and CDR2 YYNGEE come from the germline V gene. The CDR3 extends over 17 amino acids. V lost 4 bases and J 2 bases, leaving 19 bases between the germline ends. The CDR3 coding sequence is TGTGCCAGCAGCAATAACGATGGACTCTCAACCTACAATGAGCAGTTCTTC. It is translated as CASSNNDGLSTYNEQFF.